A single TCR beta chain is shown here with its context. Its specificity is unknown. CDR3 length: 15 amino acids. Looked up from germline, CDR1 is DFQATT and CDR2 is SNEGSKA (reference sequence). The germline V and J ends were trimmed by 0 bases and 1 base, with 10 bases remaining between them. The sample is drawn from a study of response to subunit inactivated influenza vaccine. Study-level findings and limits: There was a suggestion from the authors that each seasonal influenza vaccination recruits few new T cells.

A single record per CDR3 protein comes from TCRdb applying MiXCR to the RT-PCR reads. This sample has approximately 500,000 distinct CDR3 sequences; 10% to 15% occur once, and the top ten carry about an eighth. The receptor's source is a man aged 45-60 years who received an inactivated influenza vaccine. This chain connects TRBV20-1 to TRBJ2-1; maybe TRBD2 (6 bases). Sequencing was performed on PBMCs from blood, taken about 40 days after vaccination. The CDR3 DNA reads TGCAGTGCTAGAGATGATCGGGAGTCCTACAATGAGCAGTTCTTC. This sequence encodes CSARDDRESYNEQFF.